Each of the 29 T cell receptor beta chains below was sequenced from the same sample in a study of cytomegalovirus exposure and HLA in healthy donors. The PCR ran on 60 Vbeta and 13 Jbeta primers. Profiled with immunoSEQ multiplex PCR; TCRdb holds only in-frame clones, not every one. The sample is made up of some 120,000 clones, and the top ten hold approximately 2.6% of it. The sequenced sample was PBMCs. These receptors came from a man aged 30 to 45 in good health and CMV-seronegative.

This chain joins TRBV10-3 and TRBJ2-3; 13 bases map to TRBD2. J was trimmed by 2 bases and V by 2 bases; bases with no gene match: 10. The CDR3 sequence is 19 residues long. The germline V gene has CDR1 ENHRY and CDR2 SYGVKD. The CDR3 reads CAISEGLAGEGLVTDTQYF. The CDR3 DNA follows: TGTGCCATCAGTGAGGGACTAGCGGGAGAAGGACTAGTCACAGATACGCAGTATTTT.

Concerning this clone itself: The junction departs from germline at one end; a sequencing error may be responsible. V usage is TRBV30 and J usage is TRBJ1-3, with unresolved D. The CDR3 is 15 amino acids. Germline CDR1 is GTSNPN and CDR2 is SVGIG (reference sequence). The CDR3 sequence: CAWSLRGTSGDTIYF. CDR3 in DNA: TGTGCCTGGAGTCTTCGGGGTACTTCTGGAGACACCATATATTTT.

The chain is built from TRBV9 and TRBJ2-1; 12 positions agree with TRBD2. With V trimmed by 0 bases and J by 3 bases, 13 bases remained unmatched. The CDR3 covers 20 residues. In germline, CDR1 is SGDLS, CDR2 YYNGEE. The CDR3 spells CASSVEEGLAGGGFYNEQFF. The CDR3 nucleotides read TGTGCCAGCAGCGTAGAAGAGGGGCTAGCGGGAGGGGGGTTCTACAATGAGCAGTTCTTC.

The chain links TRBV4-3 to TRBJ2-2; 7 nucleotides agree with TRBD2. Trimming took 4 bases from V and 6 from J; bases not matched to a gene: 11. In germline, CDR1 is LGHNA, CDR2 YSLEER. The CDR3 runs 16 residues. The CDR3 protein is CASSLTGAGAAGELFF. As DNA, the CDR3 is TGCGCCAGCAGCCTCACCGGGGCGGGAGCGGCCGGGGAGCTGTTTTTT.

The chain is built from TRBV7-9 and TRBJ1-1, with 7 positions matching TRBD1. Germline CDR1 and CDR2: SEHNR and FQNEAQ (reference sequence). This CDR3 comprises 15 residues. Trimming took 4 bases from V and 0 from J; bases not matched to a gene: 5. CDR3 nucleotide sequence: TGTGCCAGCAGCTCGTTGACAGGGATGAACACTGAAGCTTTCTTT. Translation gives CASSSLTGMNTEAFF.

This chain joins TRBV28 and TRBJ1-2; D remains ambiguous. Trimming pared 6 bases from V and 2 bases from J, leaving 10 bases between. This CDR3 is built from 13 residues. Germline values: CDR1 MDHEN, CDR2 SYDVKM. For the CDR3, the DNA is TGTGCCAGCAGACCCAGCGTAAACTATGGCTACACCTTC. The encoded protein is CASRPSVNYGYTF.

The chain uses TRBV30 and TRBJ1-3; D perhaps matches TRBD1 (6 bases). The CDR3 length is 16 residues. V was clipped by 2 bases and J by 0 bases, with 14 bases between them. Germline V gene sequence: CDR1 GTSNPN, CDR2 SVGIG (reference sequence). This CDR3 reads CAWSPPDRLSGNTIYF. The CDR3 nucleotides are TGTGCCTGGAGTCCGCCAGACAGGCTCTCTGGAAACACCATATATTTT.

V is TRBV7-9 and J is TRBJ2-2; TRBD2 aligns across 7 bases. Germline CDR1 reads SEHNR; CDR2 reads FQNEAQ (reference sequence). This CDR3 is 15 amino acids long. With 3 bases clipped from V and 0 bases from J, the junction kept 1 base outside the gene matches. CDR3 DNA sequence: TGTGCCAGCAGCTTGAGCGGGACGAACACCGGGGAGCTGTTTTTT. Amino acids: CASSLSGTNTGELFF.

J is TRBJ1-4 and V is TRBV5-5; the match to TRBD1 covers 8 bases. Looked up from germline, CDR1 is SGHKS and CDR2 is YYEKEE (reference sequence). Trimming at V came to 4 bases and at J to 7 bases, leaving 3 bases not matched to a gene. This CDR3 region has 13 residues. The CDR3 nucleotides read TGTGCCAGCAGCCTGGACAGGGTTGAAAAACTGTTTTTT. It yields the protein CASSLDRVEKLFF. Supplemented by reference TRBV5-5 and TRBJ1-4, the full variable domain reads DAGVTQSPTHLIKTRGQQVTLRCSPISGHKSVSWYQQVLGQGPQFIFQYYEKEERGRGNFPDRFSARQFPNYSSELNVNALLLGDSALYLCASSLDRVEKLFFGSGTQLSVL.

V is TRBV28 and J is TRBJ2-7; 8 bases agree with TRBD1. Germline CDR1 and CDR2: MDHEN and SYDVKM. V lost 4 bases, J lost 7 bases, and 12 bases stayed unmatched. The CDR3 is 15 amino acids. CDR3 sequence (DNA): TGTGCCAGCAGTTCCCCGGCAGGGGGCAGTGAAGAGCAGTACTTC. The encoded protein is CASSSPAGGSEEQYF.

This chain links TRBV25-1 with TRBJ2-7, with D perhaps matching TRBD2 (5 bases). The V gene's germline CDR1 is MGHDK and CDR2 SYGVNS. The CDR3 runs 13 residues. The germline V and J ends were trimmed by 6 bases and 4 bases, with 13 bases remaining between them. CDR3 in DNA: TGTGCCAGCAGGGTAGAGGGAGCTTACGAGCAGTACTTC. Translation gives CASRVEGAYEQYF.

CDR3 sequence (DNA): TGTGCCAGCTCATTCCTCGACAGGGACACTGAAGCTTTCTTT. Residues: CASSFLDRDTEAFF. The chain uses TRBV18 and TRBJ1-1; 7 bases are a match to TRBD1. This CDR3 has 14 residues. CDR1 is KGHSH and CDR2 is LQKENI in the germline V gene. V lost 5 bases to trimming and J lost 3 bases; unmatched junction nucleotides: 6.

This chain connects TRBV28 to TRBJ1-1; tentative D call: TRBD1 (5 bases). This CDR3 comprises 13 residues. Trimming took 5 bases from V and 3 from J, leaving 10 bases between them. CDR1 and CDR2 (germline): MDHEN, SYDVKM. The CDR3 DNA is TGTGCCAGCAGTCCCTCAGGGTACACTGAAGCTTTCTTT. This sequence encodes CASSPSGYTEAFF.

CDR3 sequence (DNA): TGTGCCAGCAGCCAATCGAGCCTAGCGGGAGATAGGGAGACCCAGTACTTC. Translation gives CASSQSSLAGDRETQYF. This chain joins TRBV16 and TRBJ2-5; 10 bases agree with TRBD2. The germline V gene encodes CDR1 KGHSY and CDR2 FQNENV. Trimming took 0 bases from V and 5 from J; bases not matched to a gene: 9. This CDR3 comprises 17 residues.

The chain recombines TRBV5-1 with TRBJ2-6; possible D gene TRBD2, 5 bases. Trimming pared 2 bases from V and 3 bases from J, leaving 12 bases between. This CDR3 region has 16 residues. Germline values: CDR1 SGHRS, CDR2 YFSETQ. The CDR3 region is CASSFGAGGGANVLTF. CDR3 sequence (DNA): TGCGCCAGCAGCTTCGGTGCGGGTGGTGGGGCCAACGTCCTGACTTTC. Full variable domain (remainder filled in from reference TRBV5-1 and TRBJ2-6): KAGVTQTPRYLIKTRGQQVTLSCSPISGHRSVSWYQQTPGQGLQFLFEYFSETQRNKGNFPGRFSGRQFSNSRSEMNVSTLELGDSALYLCASSFGAGGGANVLTFGAGSRLTVL.

This chain connects TRBV6-1 to TRBJ1-5, with D unresolved. The CDR3 totals 15 residues. V gave up 1 base and J gave up 8 bases, with 15 bases separating them. From germline, CDR1 is MNHNS and CDR2 SASEGT. CDR3 protein: CASSEDGLGWEPQHF. The CDR3 DNA sequence: TGTGCCAGCAGTGAAGATGGGCTGGGTTGGGAGCCCCAGCATTTT.

V usage is TRBV7-9 and J usage is TRBJ2-7; a possible D gene is TRBD1 (6 bases). Germline V gene sequence: CDR1 SEHNR, CDR2 FQNEAQ (reference sequence). The CDR3 has 17 amino acids. V was clipped by 2 bases and J by 1 base, with 18 bases between them. Here the CDR3 DNA reads TGTGCCAGCAGCTTAATCGGTGGCAGGGGATATTCCTACGAGCAGTACTTC. Protein: CASSLIGGRGYSYEQYF.

V usage is TRBV6-1 and J usage is TRBJ1-2; 9 bases map to TRBD1. The CDR3 spans 16 residues. Germline V CDR1 and CDR2: MNHNS, SASEGT. V lost 4 bases, J lost 4 bases, and 10 bases stayed unmatched. The CDR3 reads CASSGRDRAGGYGYTF. The CDR3 DNA reads TGTGCCAGCAGTGGCCGGGACAGGGCCGGTGGCTATGGCTACACCTTC.

CDR3 DNA sequence: TGTGCCAGCAGCGTAGGTCTAGCGGCTGGCAATGAGCAGTTCTTC. It codes for CASSVGLAAGNEQFF. The chain links TRBV9 to TRBJ2-1, with TRBD2 matching over 7 bases. Germline V lookup: CDR1 SGDLS, CDR2 YYNGEE. V shed 0 bases and J 6 bases; nucleotides not matched to a gene: 6. The CDR3 is made up of 15 amino acids.

This rearrangement joins TRBV11-2 to TRBJ2-7, with a tentative D call TRBD2 (5 bases). Germline lookup yields CDR1 SGHAT and CDR2 FQNNGV. This CDR3 has 14 amino acids. The V end was cut by 5 bases, the J end by 5 bases, with 16 bases between. The CDR3 here is CASSLSLSGNEQYF. CDR3 in DNA: TGTGCCAGCAGCCTTTCGCTTTCCGGGAACGAGCAGTACTTC.

The chain is built from TRBV7-2 and TRBJ1-2; perhaps TRBD1 as D (6 bases). The CDR3 sequence is 15 residues long. The V gene's germline CDR1 is SGHTA and CDR2 FQGNSA. V shed 1 base and J shed 8 bases, with 17 bases lying between them. DNA for the CDR3: TGTGCCAGCAGCTTAGTTTCGGACAGCCCTGTAGGCTACACCTTC. Protein: CASSLVSDSPVGYTF.

The rearrangement joins TRBV7-9 to TRBJ1-5; no reliable D call. This CDR3 spans 14 amino acids. Germline V lookup: CDR1 SEHNR, CDR2 FQNEAQ (reference sequence). V lost 3 bases and J 6 bases, leaving 12 bases between the germline ends. In nucleotides, the CDR3 is TGTGCCAGCAGCTTGGAGGGTTTTCGTCAGCCCCAGCATTTT. Translated: CASSLEGFRQPQHF.

The chain uses TRBV7-8 and TRBJ2-5; no clear D. The DNA end is a closer match to TRBJ2-7, so the J assignment may be wrong. Germline V gives CDR1 SGHVS, CDR2 FQNEAQ. This CDR3 is 13 amino acids long. DNA of the CDR3: TGTGCCAGCAGCTTAGGCCTGAACTACGAGCAGTACTTC. It translates to CASSLGLNYEQYF.

The CDR3 loop reads CASSLSGTSSYEQYF. CDR3 DNA sequence: TGTGCCAGCAGCTTATCCGGGACAAGCTCCTACGAGCAGTACTTC. The V call is TRBV7-9, the J call TRBJ2-7; D is perhaps TRBD1 (6 bases). Trimming removed 2 bases from V and 0 bases from J, with 11 bases in between. The CDR3 totals 15 residues. Germline-derived CDR1 and CDR2 are SEHNR and FQNEAQ (reference sequence).

This chain links TRBV5-4 with TRBJ2-7; 7 positions agree with TRBD1. CDR3 length: 15 amino acids. CDR1 is SGHNT, CDR2 YYREEE, per germline (reference sequence). The V segment lost 8 bases and the J segment 5 bases; nucleotides outside the gene matches: 16. CDR3 amino acids: CARTTQGIGVDEQYF. The CDR3 DNA reads TGTGCCAGGACTACACAGGGGATCGGTGTTGACGAGCAGTACTTC.

CDR3 sequence: CASSLAQADTQYF. As DNA, the CDR3 is TGTGCCAGCAGCTTAGCGCAGGCAGATACGCAGTATTTT. The chain combines TRBV7-2 with TRBJ2-3; no reliable D call. Looked up from germline, CDR1 is SGHTA and CDR2 is FQGNSA. There are 13 residues in the CDR3. The V end lost 0 bases, the J end lost 4 bases, and 5 bases lay between the germline ends. The variable domain in full, with the rest retrieved from reference TRBV7-2 and TRBJ2-3, is GAGVSQSPSNKVTEKGKDVELRCDPISGHTALYWYRQSLGQGLEFLIYFQGNSAPDKSGLPSDRFSAERTGGSVSTLTIQRTQQEDSAVYLCASSLAQADTQYFGPGTRLTVL.

The J gene is TRBJ1-1, the V gene TRBV30; a weak D match, TRBD1 (6 bases). V was cut by 4 bases and J by 1 base, with 10 bases left in between. CDR3 size: 13 residues. CDR1 and CDR2 (germline): GTSNPN, SVGIG (reference sequence). This CDR3 is CAWTRGGNTEAFF. CDR3 bases: TGTGCCTGGACCAGAGGGGGGAACACTGAAGCTTTCTTT.

This rearrangement joins TRBV5-1 to TRBJ2-7; 7 nucleotides agree with TRBD2. Trimming cost V 4 bases and J 3 bases; bases outside gene matches: 25. Germline V gene sequence: CDR1 SGHRS, CDR2 YFSETQ. The CDR3 is made up of 20 amino acids. The CDR3 sequence is CASSPPSWDGRRKPFYEQYF. The CDR3 region has the DNA TGCGCCAGCAGCCCGCCTAGTTGGGACGGGAGGAGAAAACCCTTCTACGAGCAGTACTTC. Variable domain in full (rest from reference TRBV5-1 and TRBJ2-7): KAGVTQTPRYLIKTRGQQVTLSCSPISGHRSVSWYQQTPGQGLQFLFEYFSETQRNKGNFPGRFSGRQFSNSRSEMNVSTLELGDSALYLCASSPPSWDGRRKPFYEQYFGPGTRLTVT.

The chain combines TRBV7-7 with TRBJ2-3, with 10 bases lining up with TRBD2. Germline V gene sequence: CDR1 SSHAT, CDR2 FNYEAQ (reference sequence). Trimming cost V 5 bases and J 1 base; bases outside gene matches: 3. The CDR3 runs to 15 residues. This CDR3 is CASSVGLAGTDTQYF. The DNA for the CDR3 is TGTGCCAGCAGCGTAGGACTAGCGGGCACAGATACGCAGTATTTT.